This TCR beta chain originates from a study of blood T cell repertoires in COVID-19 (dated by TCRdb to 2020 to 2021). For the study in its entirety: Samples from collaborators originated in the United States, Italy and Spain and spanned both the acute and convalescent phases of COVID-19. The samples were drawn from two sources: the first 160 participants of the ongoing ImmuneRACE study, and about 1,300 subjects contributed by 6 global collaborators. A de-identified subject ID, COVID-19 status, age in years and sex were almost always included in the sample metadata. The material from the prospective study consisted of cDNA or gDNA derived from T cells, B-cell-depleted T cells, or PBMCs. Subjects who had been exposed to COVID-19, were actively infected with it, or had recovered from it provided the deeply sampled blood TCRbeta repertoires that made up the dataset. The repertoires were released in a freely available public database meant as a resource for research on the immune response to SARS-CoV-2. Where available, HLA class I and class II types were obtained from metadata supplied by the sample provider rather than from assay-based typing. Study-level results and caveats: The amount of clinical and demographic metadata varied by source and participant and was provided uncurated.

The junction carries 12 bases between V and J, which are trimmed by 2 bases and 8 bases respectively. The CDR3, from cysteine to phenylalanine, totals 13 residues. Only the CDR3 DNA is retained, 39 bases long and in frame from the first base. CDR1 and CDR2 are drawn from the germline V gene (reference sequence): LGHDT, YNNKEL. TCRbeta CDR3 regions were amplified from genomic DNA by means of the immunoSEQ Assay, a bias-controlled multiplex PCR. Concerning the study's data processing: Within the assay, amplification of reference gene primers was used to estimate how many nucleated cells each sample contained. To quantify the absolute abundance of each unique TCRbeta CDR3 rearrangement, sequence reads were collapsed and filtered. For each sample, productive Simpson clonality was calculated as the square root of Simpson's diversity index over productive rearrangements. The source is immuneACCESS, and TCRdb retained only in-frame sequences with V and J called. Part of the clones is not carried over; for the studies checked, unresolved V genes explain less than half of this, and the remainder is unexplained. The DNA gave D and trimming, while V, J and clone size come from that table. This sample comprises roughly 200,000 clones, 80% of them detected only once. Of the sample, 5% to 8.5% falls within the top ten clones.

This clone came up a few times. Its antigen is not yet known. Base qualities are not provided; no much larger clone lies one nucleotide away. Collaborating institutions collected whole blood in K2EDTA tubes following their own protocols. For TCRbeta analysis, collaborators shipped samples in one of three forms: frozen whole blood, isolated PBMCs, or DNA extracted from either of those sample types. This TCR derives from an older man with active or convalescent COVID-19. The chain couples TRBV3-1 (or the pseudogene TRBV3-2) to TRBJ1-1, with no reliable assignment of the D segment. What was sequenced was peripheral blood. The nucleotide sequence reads TGTGCCAGCAGCCAACGCCTCTTGAGCGAAGCTTTCTTT. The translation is CASSQRLLSEAFF.